Included here is one TCR beta chain sequence, with context. What it binds is unknown. Trimming removed 5 bases at V and 1 base at J, with 6 bases between. CDR1 SGHDT and CDR2 YYEEEE come from the germline V gene. This CDR3 comprises 12 residues. Sequencing used immunoSEQ multiplex PCR; TCRdb keeps in-frame clones, though not all of them. The top ten hold roughly 0.19% of the sample, which has some 140,000 clones, around nine tenths seen once. The sample belongs to a study of graft-versus-host responses after intestinal transplantation. The specimen comprised unstimulated CD4+ T cells sorted from spleen or lymph node cells, sampled before intestinal transplant. The receptor was derived from a human donor who received an intestinal transplant. The chain couples TRBV5-6 to TRBJ1-1; no clear D. The CDR3 bases are TGTGCCAGCAGTCGTGGGAACACTGAAGCTTTCTTT. It translates to CASSRGNTEAFF. Full variable domain (remainder filled in from reference TRBV5-6 and TRBJ1-1): DAGVTQSPTHLIKTRGQQVTLRCSPKSGHDTVSWYQQALGQGPQFIFQYYEEEERQRGNFPDRFSGHQFPNYSSELNVNALLLGDSALYLCASSRGNTEAFFGQGTRLTVV.